The 26 T cell receptor beta chains given below trace back to one sample, sequenced in a study of T cell responses to AZD1222 COVID-19 vaccine. Here immunoSEQ multiplex PCR was the method, and the copy in TCRdb shows in-frame clones only, minus some. The sample contains roughly 250,000 clones, over 90% of which appear only once. The starting material was peripheral blood, obtained on day 0 of AZD1222 vaccination. Source of these receptors: an adult in good health.

This clone occurred a few times. The J gene is TRBJ1-1, the V gene TRBV18; D is unclear. The V end lost 6 bases, the J end lost 1 base, and 6 bases lay between the germline ends. The CDR3 consists of 12 residues. Per germline, CDR1 KGHSH and CDR2 LQKENI. In DNA form, the CDR3 reads TGTGCCAGCTCCCATGGGAACACTGAAGCTTTCTTT. This translates into CASSHGNTEAFF.

The chain links TRBV12-3 or TRBV12-4 to TRBJ2-7; D gene uncertain. This CDR3 has 13 amino acids. The V and J ends lost 2 bases and 1 base respectively, with 6 bases between them. Here the CDR3 DNA reads TGTGCCAGCAGTTTACGAGTGTCCTACGAGCAGTACTTC. Translated, it gives CASSLRVSYEQYF.

The chain joins TRBV7-2 to TRBJ2-1; 7 bases align to TRBD2. The CDR3 has 14 residues. Trimming cost V 4 bases and J 4 bases; bases outside gene matches: 4. The germline V gene has CDR1 SGHTA and CDR2 FQGNSA. The CDR3 sequence: CASSSSSGYNEQFF. The CDR3 DNA is TGTGCCAGCAGCTCCTCTAGCGGATACAATGAGCAGTTCTTC.

The rearrangement links TRBV2 to TRBJ1-2; unclear D gene. The germline V and J ends were trimmed by 9 bases and 5 bases, with 25 bases remaining between them. The germline gives CDR1 SNHLY, CDR2 FYNNEI. The CDR3 is 16 amino acids. CDR3 sequence: CARTGGRPRGLYGYTF. The CDR3 DNA is TGTGCCAGAACCGGAGGAAGGCCCAGAGGGCTGTATGGCTACACCTTC.

The chain is built from TRBV3-1 (or the pseudogene TRBV3-2) and TRBJ1-4; possible D gene TRBD1, 5 bases. The ends were cut back, 8 bases at V and 5 bases at J, with 12 bases in the middle. Germline CDR1 and CDR2: LGHDT and YNNKEL (reference sequence). This CDR3 contains 13 residues. In DNA, the CDR3 is TGTGCCAGCTGCGGGGGTGTAAATGAAAAACTGTTTTTT. Translating gives CASCGGVNEKLFF.

The rearrangement joins TRBV28 to TRBJ2-3, with D unresolved. The CDR3 covers 15 residues. The germline V gene encodes CDR1 MDHEN and CDR2 SYDVKM. Trimming pared 6 bases from V and 4 bases from J, leaving 17 bases between. CDR3 region: CASSQDPASADTQYF. For the CDR3, the DNA is TGTGCCAGCAGCCAGGACCCAGCAAGCGCAGATACGCAGTATTTT.

Note on this clone: Germline is not matched at one junction end, which may reflect a read error. This chain joins TRBV4-3 and TRBJ1-6; tentatively, D is TRBD1 (6 bases). CDR1 is LGHNA, CDR2 YSLEER, per germline. CDR3 length equals 14 residues. The CDR3 here is CASNQQGLNSPLHF. CDR3 DNA: TGCGCCAGCAACCAACAGGGTCTTAATTCACCCCTCCACTTT.

This clone occurred once. The chain uses TRBV25-1 and TRBJ2-2, with D possibly matching TRBD1 (6 bases). This CDR3 contains 13 residues. Germline loops: CDR1 MGHDK, CDR2 SYGVNS. V was clipped by 4 bases and J by 5 bases, with 8 bases between them. The CDR3 is CASSVTGTGELFF. The CDR3 DNA reads TGTGCCAGCAGTGTTACAGGGACCGGGGAGCTGTTTTTT. Full variable domain (outside the CDR3, taken from reference TRBV25-1 and TRBJ2-2): EADIYQTPRYLVIGTGKKITLECSQTMGHDKMYWYQQDPGMELHLIHYSYGVNSTEKGDLSSESTVSRIRTEHFPLTLESARPSHTSQYLCASSVTGTGELFFGEGSRLTVL.

V is TRBV20-1 and J is TRBJ1-2; possible D gene TRBD1, 5 bases. This CDR3 is built from 12 residues. V was clipped by 3 bases and J by 6 bases, with 11 bases between them. Germline V CDR1 and CDR2: DFQATT, SNEGSKA (reference sequence). CDR3 DNA sequence: TGCAGTGCTAGTGGGACCCCTGATGGCTACACCTTC. Translating gives CSASGTPDGYTF.

The chain links TRBV10-3 to TRBJ1-2; no reliable D call. Trimming took off 3 bases at V and 4 bases at J, with 12 bases between the two ends. The CDR3 loop spans 14 amino acids. CDR1 is ENHRY, CDR2 SYGVKD, per germline. This CDR3 reads CAISESQDSYGYTF. The CDR3 DNA reads as TGTGCCATCAGTGAAAGCCAGGATAGCTATGGCTACACCTTC.

V and J are TRBV19 and TRBJ2-7; 8 bases align to TRBD2. The V and J ends lost 8 bases and 0 bases, in that order; junction bases with no gene match: 6. Germline-derived CDR1 and CDR2 are LNHDA and SQIVND (reference sequence). CDR3 size: 14 residues. CDR3 residues: CASSSGGHSYEQYF. The DNA for the CDR3 is TGTGCCAGTTCAAGCGGGGGCCACTCCTACGAGCAGTACTTC.

The chain couples TRBV2 to TRBJ2-7; possibly TRBD1 or TRBD2 for D (5 bases each). This CDR3 has 13 residues. Germline CDR1 SNHLY, CDR2 FYNNEI. The germline V and J ends were trimmed by 7 bases and 2 bases, with 12 bases remaining between them. For the CDR3, the DNA is TGTGCCAGCACTTGGGACCGAGCCTACGAGCAGTACTTC. It specifies CASTWDRAYEQYF.

V and J are TRBV28 and TRBJ2-2; tentatively, D is TRBD1 or TRBD2 (6 bases each). CDR1 is MDHEN, CDR2 SYDVKM, per germline. V lost 8 bases, J lost 7 bases, and 11 bases lay in between. The CDR3 loop spans 12 amino acids. The DNA for the CDR3 is TGTGCCAGCCACCGGGGGCTCGGGGAGCTGTTTTTT. This codes for CASHRGLGELFF.

The rearrangement joins TRBV5-1 to TRBJ2-1; 7 nucleotides agree with TRBD1. CDR1 and CDR2 from the germline V gene are SGHRS and YFSETQ. The CDR3 length is 15 residues. The junction had 7 bases not matched to a gene; V was cut back by 1 base and J by 6 bases. For the CDR3, the DNA is TGCGCCAGCAGCTTGCAGGGGGTACCGAGCAATGAGCAGTTCTTC. This sequence encodes CASSLQGVPSNEQFF.

Of note for this clone: Other nucleotide sequences in the sample specify the same CDR3. The V call is TRBV5-1, the J call TRBJ2-7; maybe TRBD1 (6 bases). Trimming took 0 bases from V and 2 from J, leaving 6 bases between them. The CDR3 length is 13 residues. Germline CDR1 and CDR2: SGHRS and YFSETQ. The CDR3 spells CASSLGDTYEQYF. CDR3 nucleotides: TGCGCCAGCAGCTTGGGGGACACCTACGAGCAGTACTTC.

This sequence joins TRBV21-1 and TRBJ2-7; the D segment call TRBD1 is taken from the table without a DNA check. TRBV21-1 is marked as a pseudogene. The CDR3 is 14 amino acids. For the CDR3, the DNA is TGTGCCAGCAGTATGACAGGGGGCCGCCACGAGCAGTACTTC. Its protein is CASSMTGGRHEQYF.

This chain links TRBV29-1 with TRBJ2-7; perhaps TRBD2 as D (6 bases). The germline gives CDR1 SQVTM, CDR2 ANQGSEA. The CDR3 extends over 14 amino acids. V lost 4 bases and J 3 bases, leaving 16 bases between the germline ends. In DNA, the CDR3 is TGCAGCGTTGGGGGCGGGGCCGAGCGCTACGAGCAGTACTTC. Translating gives CSVGGGAERYEQYF.

The chain has TRBV28 and TRBJ2-7; D possibly matches TRBD1 or TRBD2 (5 bases each). Germline V gene lookup returns CDR1 MDHEN and CDR2 SYDVKM. Trimming shortened V by 6 bases and J by 3 bases, and 15 bases separated the two germline ends. This CDR3 spans 14 amino acids. The CDR3 sequence is CASRRDLVGYEQYF. The CDR3 DNA follows: TGTGCCAGCAGGAGGGACCTGGTAGGCTACGAGCAGTACTTC.

V usage is TRBV9 and J usage is TRBJ1-2; 9 nucleotides line up with TRBD1. The CDR3 extends over 14 amino acids. J gave up 4 bases and V 6 bases, and 7 bases lay outside the gene matches. Germline CDR1 SGDLS, CDR2 YYNGEE. CDR3 nucleotide sequence: TGTGCCAGCACCTTCGAGGGACAGGGCTATGGCTACACCTTC. Protein: CASTFEGQGYGYTF. Full variable domain (missing parts from reference TRBV9 and TRBJ1-2): DSGVTQTPKHLITATGQRVTLRCSPRSGDLSVYWYQQSLDQGLQFLIQYYNGEERAKGNILERFSAQQFPDLHSELNLSSLELGDSALYFCASTFEGQGYGYTFGSGTRLTVV.

With regard to this clone: The same CDR3 is also encoded by other DNA sequences in this sample. The chain carries TRBV7-2 and TRBJ2-7; TRBD2 matches 7 bases. V lost 1 base, J lost 1 base, and 4 bases stayed unmatched. Germline values: CDR1 SGHTA, CDR2 FQGNSA. The CDR3 spans 15 residues. The CDR3 sequence is CASSLGGGISYEQYF. DNA of the CDR3: TGTGCCAGCAGCTTAGGGGGAGGGATTTCCTACGAGCAGTACTTC.

The chain combines TRBV28 with TRBJ1-5; D might be TRBD1 (5 bases). The germline V gene has CDR1 MDHEN and CDR2 SYDVKM. V was clipped by 7 bases and J by 6 bases, with 10 bases between them. The CDR3 runs to 12 residues. The CDR3 loop is CASTNRGQPQHF. The CDR3 bases are TGTGCCAGCACCAATAGGGGTCAGCCCCAGCATTTT.

V is TRBV28 and J is TRBJ2-1, with a tentative D call TRBD1 (5 bases). CDR1 is MDHEN, CDR2 SYDVKM, per germline. This CDR3 contains 13 residues. V lost 6 bases and J 8 bases, leaving 14 bases between the germline ends. The DNA for the CDR3 is TGTGCCAGCAGCCAGGGTCCTGGGGATGAGCAGTTCTTC. It codes for CASSQGPGDEQFF.

The CDR3 reads CASNPTLPGIRAFF. CDR3 bases: TGTGCCAGCAATCCCACCCTTCCAGGGATCCGGGCTTTCTTT. The chain couples TRBV2 to TRBJ1-1, with a tentative D call TRBD1 (5 bases). V was cut by 7 bases and J by 11 bases, with 23 bases left in between. The CDR3 is 14 residues long. Germline V gives CDR1 SNHLY, CDR2 FYNNEI.

V and J are TRBV30 and TRBJ2-6; the match to TRBD2 covers 8 bases. Germline V gene sequence: CDR1 GTSNPN, CDR2 SVGIG (reference sequence). With V trimmed by 2 bases and J by 0 bases, 9 bases remained unmatched. The CDR3 totals 18 residues. CDR3 loop: CAWSKAPGGGSGANVLTF. The CDR3 nucleotides are TGTGCCTGGAGTAAAGCTCCGGGAGGGGGCTCTGGGGCCAACGTCCTGACTTTC.

This clone occurred once. This rearrangement joins TRBV6-5 to TRBJ1-1; 7 bases match TRBD1. The CDR3 runs to 15 residues. Trimming removed 7 bases from V and 10 bases from J; junction bases left unmatched: 18. Germline CDR1 MNHEY, CDR2 SVGAGI. CDR3 region: CASTPYVGRGSGAFF. For the CDR3, the DNA is TGTGCCAGCACTCCATATGTGGGCAGGGGGTCTGGAGCTTTCTTT.

J is TRBJ2-1 and V is TRBV24-1, with TRBD1 matching 10 bases. This CDR3 is 15 amino acids long. CDR1 and CDR2 (germline): KGHDR, SFDVKD. Losses at the gene ends were 9 bases for V and 1 base for J; bases not matched to a gene: 5. CDR3 sequence reads: CATRPGQGSYNEQFF. In DNA, the CDR3 is TGTGCCACCCGACCGGGACAGGGGTCCTACAATGAGCAGTTCTTC.